This T cell receptor (beta chain) was recovered during a study of T cell repertoires in cytomegalovirus infection. Study background: The study used recently identified HLA-C-restricted and well-studied HLA-B-restricted CMV epitopes. A matching HLA type, together with CMV infection, was signaled by public TCR beta signatures. Findings and caveats of the study: Dominating the ex vivo response were HLA-C-restricted CMV-specific TCR beta clonotypes.

The CDR3 covers 16 residues. Germline CDR1 and CDR2: SGHTA and FQGNSA. Trimming pared 5 bases from V and 2 bases from J, leaving 18 bases between. TCRdb ran MiXCR on the reads and lists one entry per CDR3 protein. The table has roughly 51,000 distinct CDR3 sequences, around a fifth seen once. As concerns this clonotype: Its matching antigen is unknown.

This receptor was identified in a human donor in good health (CMV status not recorded). Some clones in this sample may be carry-over from other donors' samples. The chain is built from TRBV7-2 and TRBJ2-5; possible D gene TRBD1, 6 bases. Sequencing used CD8+ T cells from cultured PBMCs, obtained from culture after CMV antigen stimulation. CDR3: CASSPRGPDFQETQYF. The CDR3 DNA follows: TGTGCCAGCAGCCCCAGGGGCCCTGACTTTCAAGAGACCCAGTACTTC.